Listed below are T cell receptor beta chains from one sample, sequenced in a study of Ad26.COV2.S vaccination and SARS-CoV-2 variants. Sequencing used immunoSEQ multiplex PCR; TCRdb keeps in-frame clones, though not all of them. This sample has 200,000 to 300,000 clones, with approximately 90% found just once. The material sequenced was peripheral blood, taken in a trial of Ad26.COV2.S vaccine versus placebo. These receptors all come from a person aged 18-60 years who received the Ad26.COV2.S COVID-19 vaccine or a placebo. Both conserved end residues are trimmed from each CDR3. The order of the fields is V gene, clone size, CDR3 protein. Some rows have no size entry. The others give once, few or many, or a class for an expanded clone.

>TRBV28|NA
ASPPGQGSFCEKLF
>TRBV19|once
ASGRDRRADPANYGYT
>TRBV6-5|NA
ASRNWGGSGTEAF
>TRBV5-1|NA
ASSLGALSGAFSYEQY
>TRBV2|NA
ASSREVVQGYGYT
>TRBV12-3/TRBV12-4|many
ASSPGTGYEQY
>TRBV5-6|NA
ASSLVGSNYGYT
>TRBV6-1|few
ASSEASGYRGYT
>TRBV5-1|NA
ASRSENTGELF
>TRBV13|NA
ASSLGPRNNEQF
>TRBV3-1/TRBV3-2|once
ASRGETGMNSPLH
>TRBV18|NA
ASSPARGQGANVLT
>TRBV10-3|NA
AISRDLEGYT
>TRBV18|NA
ASSPDGGPAPQY
>TRBV27|NA
ASSPLPGVSYEQY
>TRBV6-6|many
ASSLGQGSYEQY
>TRBV9|NA
ASSVIGARTSGNTIY
>TRBV6-2/TRBV6-3|NA
ASSPIDRLAKNIQY
>TRBV30|NA
AWSVGGANYGYT
>TRBV3-1/TRBV3-2|NA
ASSLAGGQPQH
>TRBV19|NA
ASSIDGTSVNGYT
>TRBV21-1|NA
ASCLGRGNNSPLH
>TRBV6-2/TRBV6-3|NA
ASSYSVGLPPLSYEQY
>TRBV7-2|once
ASSARGSYNSPLH
>TRBV19|NA
ASSQDRAGNTGANVLT
>TRBV7-9|NA
ASSLLAVVTGELF